The source of this T cell receptor (beta chain) is a study of CD8+CD57+ T cells in acquired aplastic anemia. As for the study in general: Sorted CD4+ and CD8+ cell DNA averaged around 3.5 ug.

The CDR3 contains 17 residues. Germline trimming cut 5 bases from V and 5 bases from J; bases unmatched to any gene: 9. Germline V lookup: CDR1 SGHTA, CDR2 FQGTGA. Genomic DNA templated the TCR beta VDJ and CDR3 profiling. TCRdb fed the reads into MiXCR, producing one record per CDR3 protein. The sample lists 150,000 to 200,000 distinct CDR3 sequences; approximately 45% were seen once. The source of this sequence is a human donor in good health. The specimen sequenced was sorted CD4+, CD8+, or CD8+CD57+ T cells (not recorded which) from PBMCs. The chain uses TRBV7-3 and TRBJ2-5; 15 bases align to TRBD2. Here the CDR3 DNA reads TGTGCCAGCAGCCGCCAAGGACTAGCGGGGGGGCAGGAGACCCAGTACTTC. It specifies CASSRQGLAGGQETQYF.